This T cell receptor (beta chain) stems from a study of identical twins. Study-level results: Low generation-probability sequences were in excess among twin-shared out-of-frame alpha sequences. Insertion counts were lower in abundant cord blood beta clonotypes, a trend that memory repertoires did not show. Models underestimated out-of-frame TCR alpha sharing in monozygotic twins.

Concerning this clonotype itself: Its matching antigen is unknown.

The cDNA had a unique molecular identifier and a template-switch universal primer site. TCRdb called the 5' RACE reads again in MiXCR, with one record for every CDR3 protein. The sample lists 350,000 to 450,000 distinct CDR3 sequences, under 20% occurring once. Germline lookup yields CDR1 MNHNS and CDR2 SASEGT. The CDR3 consists of 17 residues. Trimming took 6 bases from V and 3 from J; bases not matched to a gene: 14. This rearrangement joins TRBV6-1 to TRBJ1-3; 7 nucleotides line up with TRBD1. The receptor's source is a man aged 50 or older in good health. Specimen: naive T cells sorted from blood. This CDR3 is CASSQTVTGVIGNTIYF. The CDR3 DNA reads as TGTGCCAGCAGCCAGACTGTTACAGGGGTTATTGGAAACACCATATATTTT.